Sequencing of this T cell receptor beta chain was carried out in a study of blood T cells in healthy people across ages. Donor samples were obtained from healthy Caucasian individuals from Russia, aged 6 to 90. Germline loops: CDR1 SGHAT, CDR2 FQDESV (reference sequence). This CDR3 spans 15 amino acids. Trimming took 3 bases from V and 2 from J, leaving 11 bases between them. This clonotype came up a few times. The antigen remains undetermined. Together with a sample-barcoded 5' primer, a J-beta primer mix was included in a second PCR lasting about 7 to 11 cycles. TCRdb re-called the 5' RACE reads with MiXCR, one entry per CDR3 protein. The sample shows more than 550,000 distinct CDR3 sequences, around a fifth of them seen only once. Study results and caveats: Relative to aged donors, long-lived donors carried more naive CD4+ cells and displayed higher diversity.

What was sequenced was blood. The sequence came from a man between 65 and 85 years old in good health. V usage is TRBV11-1 and J usage is TRBJ2-1; no clear D. The CDR3 bases are TGTGCCAGCAGCTTGAACAGACAAACCTACAATGAGCAGTTCTTC. It is translated as CASSLNRQTYNEQFF.